The clone carrying this T cell receptor (beta chain) was recorded only once. Its antigen is not known. TCRdb's table, derived via immunoSEQ multiplex PCR, lists solely in-frame clones and lacks some. The profile shows some 72,000 clones, approximately 85% of them singletons. The sample originates from a study of T cells in localized non-small cell lung cancer. General study findings and limits: Among the tissues sampled, uninvolved adjacent lung had the highest T cell clonality, above tumor.

Germline V CDR1 and CDR2: KGHSH, LQKENI. Trimming took 3 bases from V and 2 from J, leaving 7 bases between them. CDR3 length: 13 residues. The sequence was obtained from a man aged 35 to 69 with stage I lung adenocarcinoma. The V gene is TRBV18, the J gene TRBJ2-5; D call uncertain. Material: peripheral blood, obtained before any cancer treatment. The CDR3, as DNA: TGTGCCAGCTCACCCCCTCCTCAAGAGACCCAGTACTTC. Translating it yields CASSPPPQETQYF.